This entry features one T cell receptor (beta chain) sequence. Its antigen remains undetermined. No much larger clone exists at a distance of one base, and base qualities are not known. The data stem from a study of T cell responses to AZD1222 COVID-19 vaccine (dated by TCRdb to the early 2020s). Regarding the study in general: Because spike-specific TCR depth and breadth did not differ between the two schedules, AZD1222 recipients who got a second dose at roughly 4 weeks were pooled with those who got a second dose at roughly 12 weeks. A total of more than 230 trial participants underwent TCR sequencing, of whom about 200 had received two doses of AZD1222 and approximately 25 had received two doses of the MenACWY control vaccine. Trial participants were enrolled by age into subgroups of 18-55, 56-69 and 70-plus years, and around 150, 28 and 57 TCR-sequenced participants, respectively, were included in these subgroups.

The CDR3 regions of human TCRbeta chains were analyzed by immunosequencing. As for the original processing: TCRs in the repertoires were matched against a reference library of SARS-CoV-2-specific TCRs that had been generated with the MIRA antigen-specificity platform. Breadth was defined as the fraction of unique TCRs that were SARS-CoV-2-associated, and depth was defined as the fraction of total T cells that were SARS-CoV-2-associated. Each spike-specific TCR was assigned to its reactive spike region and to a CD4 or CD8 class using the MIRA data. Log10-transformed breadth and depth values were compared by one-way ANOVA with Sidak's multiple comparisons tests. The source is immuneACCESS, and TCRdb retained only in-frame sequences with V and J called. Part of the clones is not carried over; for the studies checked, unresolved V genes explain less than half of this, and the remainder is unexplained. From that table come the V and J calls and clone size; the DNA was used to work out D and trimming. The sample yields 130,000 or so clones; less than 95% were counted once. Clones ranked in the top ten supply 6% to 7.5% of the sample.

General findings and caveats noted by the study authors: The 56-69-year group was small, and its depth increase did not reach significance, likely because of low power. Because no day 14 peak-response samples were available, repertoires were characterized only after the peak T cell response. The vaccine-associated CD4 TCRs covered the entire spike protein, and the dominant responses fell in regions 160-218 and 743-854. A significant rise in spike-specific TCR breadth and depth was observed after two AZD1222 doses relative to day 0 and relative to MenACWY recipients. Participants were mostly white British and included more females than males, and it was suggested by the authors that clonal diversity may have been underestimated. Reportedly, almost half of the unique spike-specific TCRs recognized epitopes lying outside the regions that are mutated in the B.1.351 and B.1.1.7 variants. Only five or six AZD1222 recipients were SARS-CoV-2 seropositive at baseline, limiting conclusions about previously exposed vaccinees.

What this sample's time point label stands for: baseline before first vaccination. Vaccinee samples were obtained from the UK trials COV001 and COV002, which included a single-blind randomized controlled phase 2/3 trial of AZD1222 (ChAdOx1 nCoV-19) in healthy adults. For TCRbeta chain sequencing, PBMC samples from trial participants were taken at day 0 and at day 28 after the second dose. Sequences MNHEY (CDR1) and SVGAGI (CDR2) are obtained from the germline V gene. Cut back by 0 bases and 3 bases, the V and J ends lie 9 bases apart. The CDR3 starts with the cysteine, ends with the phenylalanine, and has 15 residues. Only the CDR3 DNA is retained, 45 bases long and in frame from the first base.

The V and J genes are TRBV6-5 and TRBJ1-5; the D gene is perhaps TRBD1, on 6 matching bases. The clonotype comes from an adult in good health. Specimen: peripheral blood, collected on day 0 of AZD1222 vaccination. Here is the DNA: TGTGCCAGCAGTTACTCGGGACAAAACAATCAGCCCCAGCATTTT. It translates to CASSYSGQNNQPQHF.